The 17 T cell receptor beta chains given below trace back to one sample, sequenced in a study of CD8+CD57+ T cells in acquired aplastic anemia. For CDR3 and TCR beta VDJ profiling, genomic DNA was the template used. TCRdb re-called the reads through MiXCR, storing one row per CDR3 protein. The table lists about 140,000 distinct CDR3 sequences, 41% of them singletons. Specimen: sorted CD4+, CD8+, or CD8+CD57+ T cells (not recorded which) from PBMCs. All receptors come from a human donor in good health, serving as a control.

This clonotype was counted a single time. A much larger clone differs from this one at a single base, so this may be a read error. The V gene is TRBV5-5, the J gene TRBJ1-2; 7 nucleotides line up with TRBD1. Trimming took 5 bases from V and 7 from J; bases not matched to a gene: 11. Germline V gives CDR1 SGHKS, CDR2 YYEKEE (reference sequence). CDR3 length: 14 amino acids. CDR3 region: CASRREGASCGYTF. Written as DNA, the CDR3 is TGTGCCAGCAGGCGGGAGGGGGCCTCCTGTGGCTACACCTTC.

The chain combines TRBV15 with TRBJ1-4; 9 bases are shared with TRBD1. The germline V gene has CDR1 LNHNV and CDR2 YYDKDF (reference sequence). The CDR3 has 16 residues. V lost 6 bases to trimming and J lost 7 bases; unmatched junction nucleotides: 12. The CDR3 spells CATSPDRGGIGEKLFF. In DNA, the CDR3 is TGTGCCACCAGTCCGGACAGGGGAGGTATTGGTGAAAAACTGTTTTTT.

Ten or more counts support this clonotype. The genes are TRBV9 and TRBJ2-3; 10 nucleotides agree with TRBD2. CDR3 length: 16 residues. V dropped 2 bases and J dropped 4; count of bases not matched to a gene: 7. CDR1 is SGDLS and CDR2 is YYNGEE in the germline V gene. The CDR3 DNA reads as TGTGCCAGCAGCGTCGGGACTAGCGCCCGTGCAGATACGCAGTATTTT. Translation gives CASSVGTSARADTQYF.

This clonotype was counted a few times. This chain joins TRBV27 and TRBJ2-2, with no clear D. Germline V CDR1 and CDR2: MNHEY, SMNVEV (reference sequence). This CDR3 has 14 amino acids. Trimming left V 2 bases short and J 4 bases short, with 8 bases between. The CDR3 DNA follows: TGTGCCAGCAGTTTAACATACAGCACCGGGGAGCTGTTTTTT. Translating it yields CASSLTYSTGELFF.

This clonotype was observed at least ten times. The chain is built from TRBV4-2 and TRBJ1-4, with D unresolved. Trimming left V 10 bases short and J 15 bases short, with 18 bases between. The CDR3 sequence is 11 residues long. Germline CDR1 is LGHNA and CDR2 is YNFKEQ. The DNA of the CDR3 is TGTGCCAACCTAGAGGGCGGAGCGATGTTTTTT. It is translated as CANLEGGAMFF.

The gene calls are TRBV11-1 and TRBJ1-1; 12 bases line up with TRBD1. V shed 3 bases, J shed 10 bases, and the junction held 12 bases outside the gene matches. This CDR3 has 16 amino acids. In germline, CDR1 is SGHAT, CDR2 FQDESV (reference sequence). The CDR3 loop reads CASSLGQGASIRRAFF. CDR3 nucleotide sequence: TGTGCCAGCAGCTTGGGACAGGGGGCGAGTATAAGGAGAGCTTTCTTT.

In this sample, this clonotype turned up a few times. V is TRBV15 and J is TRBJ1-4, with 11 nucleotides matching TRBD1. Unmatched junction bases numbered 8, after V lost 6 bases and J lost 8 bases. The germline V gene has CDR1 LNHNV and CDR2 YYDKDF (reference sequence). CDR3 length: 15 residues. In nucleotides, the CDR3 is TGTGCCACCAGGCTAGCAAGGGACAGGGGGGAAAAACTGTTTTTT. This sequence encodes CATRLARDRGEKLFF.

The rearrangement links TRBV2 to TRBJ1-3, with a tentative D call TRBD1 (6 bases). The CDR3 is 15 amino acids. Germline V CDR1 and CDR2: SNHLY, FYNNEI. Trimming removed 6 bases from V and 0 bases from J, with 12 bases in between. The DNA of the CDR3 is TGTGCCAGCAGCACTACCAGGGGCTCTGGAAACACCATATATTTT. The encoded protein is CASSTTRGSGNTIYF.

The V and J genes are TRBV10-3 and TRBJ2-5; 13 bases map to TRBD2. The germline V gene has CDR1 ENHRY and CDR2 SYGVKD. The V gene end was trimmed by 8 bases and the J gene end by 5 bases; junction bases not matched to a gene: 2. This CDR3 spans 13 amino acids. CDR3 amino acids: CAIGLAGVETQYF. The CDR3, as DNA: TGTGCCATCGGACTAGCGGGAGTGGAGACCCAGTACTTC.

This clonotype turned up a few times. The chain links TRBV15 to TRBJ2-7, with D unclear. This CDR3 has 13 amino acids. Trimming removed 6 bases at V and 4 bases at J, with 13 bases between. Germline CDR1 LNHNV, CDR2 YYDKDF (reference sequence). The DNA of the CDR3 is TGTGCCACCAGTAGGGATTGGACGTACGAGCAGTACTTC. This sequence encodes CATSRDWTYEQYF.

The chain joins TRBV30 to TRBJ1-2; D unresolved. The length of the CDR3 is 15 residues. Germline assignment: CDR1 GTSNPN and CDR2 SVGIG (reference sequence). Trimming left V 5 bases short and J 6 bases short, with 22 bases between. CDR3 sequence (DNA): TGTGCCTGGGGAGTAAGAAGAGGAGGCCGCGATGGCTACACCTTC. Translating gives CAWGVRRGGRDGYTF.

This clonotype was detected ten times or more. This rearrangement joins TRBV24-1 to TRBJ2-3, with 7 bases aligning to TRBD2. The V gene's germline CDR1 is KGHDR and CDR2 SFDVKD. J was trimmed by 3 bases and V by 7 bases; bases with no gene match: 6. The CDR3 has 14 amino acids. CDR3 sequence reads: CATSVPGGTDTQYF. The CDR3 DNA reads as TGTGCCACCAGCGTACCCGGGGGGACAGATACGCAGTATTTT.

V gene TRBV2 combines with J gene TRBJ1-1; D is perhaps TRBD1 (5 bases). V was pared by 2 bases and J by 3 bases, with 10 bases between. The CDR3 has 14 residues. Per the germline V gene, CDR1 is SNHLY and CDR2 is FYNNEI. CDR3 nucleotides: TGTGCCAGCAGTGAATGGGGAGGGGACACTGAAGCTTTCTTT. This gives the protein CASSEWGGDTEAFF.

This clonotype has a handful of counts. V usage is TRBV29-1 and J usage is TRBJ1-3; D ambiguous. The ends were cut back, 4 bases at V and 0 bases at J, with 1 base in the middle. This CDR3 has 11 amino acids. CDR1 and CDR2 (germline): SQVTM, ANQGSEA. The CDR3 sequence is CSVVSGNTIYF. The CDR3 DNA reads as TGCAGCGTTGTCTCTGGAAACACCATATATTTT.

The chain carries TRBV29-1 and TRBJ1-5; the D gene is possibly TRBD1 (5 bases). The CDR3 runs to 13 residues. Trimming shortened V by 6 bases and J by 4 bases, and 13 bases separated the two germline ends. Per the germline V gene, CDR1 is SQVTM and CDR2 is ANQGSEA. This CDR3 is CSVMTVPNQPQHF. CDR3 DNA: TGCAGCGTCATGACAGTCCCTAATCAGCCCCAGCATTTT.

In its sample, this clonotype was seen many times. V is TRBV6-1 and J is TRBJ2-6; the D is unclear. Per germline, CDR1 MNHNS and CDR2 SASEGT. The CDR3 consists of 15 residues. V lost 1 base to trimming and J lost 0 bases, with 4 bases between them. CDR3 nucleotides: TGTGCCAGCAGTGAAGTGAACTCTGGGGCCAACGTCCTGACTTTC. This codes for CASSEVNSGANVLTF.

The chain links TRBV18 to TRBJ1-6; TRBD1 aligns across 9 bases. This CDR3 has 17 amino acids. Germline V gives CDR1 KGHSH, CDR2 LQKENI. Unmatched junction bases numbered 9, after V lost 4 bases and J lost 5 bases. The CDR3, as DNA: TGTGCCAGCTCACTCCCGGGACAGGGTCAGAATAATTCACCCCTCCACTTT. Translation gives CASSLPGQGQNNSPLHF.